The rows below give T cell receptor beta chains drawn from one sample of a study of Graves' ophthalmopathy and Graves' hyperthyroidism. In TCRdb, the multiplex PCR reads were re-called with MiXCR into one record per CDR3 protein. The repertoire holds 500,000 to 800,000 distinct CDR3 sequences, with under 50% as singletons. The specimen was peripheral blood. Receptor source: an adult man with Graves' ophthalmopathy. The CDR3 runs from the conserved cysteine through the conserved F or W. Each record gives: clone size, V gene, CDR3 length, J gene, D gene, CDR3 protein, CDR3 DNA. A D gene is named only where the DNA matches it firmly. Expanded clones get a size class; other rows say once, few or many, or leave the size out.

many	TRBV29-1	14	TRBJ2-7	TRBD1	CSVESRQGAYEQYF	TGCAGCGTTGAATCGCGACAGGGCGCCTACGAGCAGTACTTC
-	TRBV20-1	13	TRBJ2-2	TRBD1	CSARGQLFGELFF	TGCAGTGCTAGGGGACAGCTCTTCGGGGAGCTGTTTTTT
-	TRBV2	15	TRBJ2-5	-	CARASGAGLVETQYF	TGTGCCAGGGCTTCAGGGGCCGGACTAGTAGAGACCCAGTACTTC
-	TRBV25-1	14	TRBJ2-7	-	CASSGSQKTYEQYF	TGTGCCAGCAGTGGTTCCCAGAAAACCTACGAGCAGTACTTC
many	TRBV12-3/TRBV12-4	16	TRBJ2-7	-	CASSPGSGLLKYEQYF	TGTGCCAGCAGCCCGGGAAGCGGACTACTCAAATACGAGCAGTACTTC
many	TRBV12-3/TRBV12-4	12	TRBJ1-2	-	CASSPRGYGYTF	TGTGCCAGCAGTCCCCGGGGCTATGGCTACACCTTC
many	TRBV2	13	TRBJ2-7	-	CASSRTFSYEQYF	TGTGCCAGCAGCCGGACATTCTCCTACGAGCAGTACTTC
-	TRBV25-1	17	TRBJ1-4	-	CASSARDPGAANEKLFF	TGTGCCAGCAGTGCTAGAGATCCCGGGGCGGCTAATGAAAAACTGTTTTTT
many	TRBV24-1	18	TRBJ2-2	TRBD1	CATSEPPGQGYNTGELFF	TGTGCCACCAGTGAGCCACCGGGACAGGGATATAACACCGGGGAGCTGTTTTTT
-	TRBV25-1	13	TRBJ2-1	-	CASVPGTSNEQFF	TGTGCCAGCGTCCCCGGGACAAGCAATGAGCAGTTCTTC
once	TRBV7-2	16	TRBJ2-5	TRBD1	CASSPGTGTSSETQYF	TGTGCCAGCAGCCCAGGGACAGGGACTTCGAGTGAGACCCAGTACTTC
many	TRBV5-1	14	TRBJ1-5	-	CASSLTGQNQPQHF	TGCGCCAGCAGCTTAACCGGGCAAAATCAGCCCCAGCATTTT
once	TRBV5-1	17	TRBJ1-3	-	CASSRGRGDRHGNTIYF	TGCGCCAGCAGCAGGGGACGGGGGGATAGACATGGAAACACCATATATTTT
-	TRBV5-1	15	TRBJ2-1	TRBD2	CASSLGTSGINEQFF	TGCGCCAGCAGCTTGGGAACTAGCGGGATTAATGAGCAGTTCTTC
-	TRBV19	15	TRBJ2-2	TRBD1	CASSIVTGDTGELFF	TGTGCCAGTAGTATAGTAACAGGGGACACCGGGGAGCTGTTTTTT
-	TRBV4-1	16	TRBJ1-5	TRBD1	CASSHPGQGARQPQHF	TGCGCCAGCAGCCATCCGGGACAGGGGGCGCGGCAGCCCCAGCATTTT
many	TRBV7-8	13	TRBJ2-7	TRBD2	CASSEGLAGALYF	TGTGCCAGCAGCGAGGGACTAGCGGGAGCTCTGTACTTC
once	TRBV6-2/TRBV6-3	14	TRBJ2-7	TRBD2	CASTKRGILYEQYF	TGTGCCAGCACAAAGCGGGGAATACTCTACGAGCAGTACTTC
many	TRBV20-1	12	TRBJ2-7	-	CSAGRSTYEQYF	TGCAGTGCCGGTAGGTCTACCTACGAGCAGTACTTC
-	TRBV2	14	TRBJ2-7	TRBD1	CASSQGVSSYEQYF	TGTGCCAGCAGTCAGGGGGTTTCCTCCTACGAGCAGTACTTC
many	TRBV11-3	15	TRBJ1-1	-	CASTLRAGTNTEAFF	TGTGCCAGCACCCTCCGGGCAGGGACGAACACTGAAGCTTTCTTT
-	TRBV7-3	17	TRBJ2-5	-	CASSSAGGQEYQETQYF	TGTGCCAGCAGCTCTGCGGGGGGACAGGAGTACCAAGAGACCCAGTACTTC
many	TRBV7-9	16	TRBJ2-7	TRBD1	CASSLGPRGLNYEQYF	TGTGCCAGCAGCTTAGGCCCCAGGGGGCTGAACTACGAGCAGTACTTC
-	TRBV7-8	16	TRBJ1-2	-	CASSQDRGAGNYGYTF	TGCGCCAGCAGCCAAGATCGGGGGGCCGGAAACTATGGCTACACCTTC
-	TRBV11-2	14	TRBJ2-5	TRBD2	CASSLELRGETQYF	TGTGCCAGCAGCTTAGAATTGCGGGGGGAGACCCAGTACTTC
many	TRBV15	15	TRBJ1-6	TRBD1	CATSRNRGDNSPLHF	TGTGCCACCAGCAGGAACAGGGGGGATAATTCACCCCTCCACTTT
many	TRBV7-6	18	TRBJ2-2	-	CASSQLKDGPANTGELFF	TGTGCCAGCAGCCAGCTGAAGGACGGTCCTGCGAACACCGGGGAGCTGTTTTTT
-	TRBV6-1	14	TRBJ1-1	-	CASRGPGGSTEAFF	TGTGCCAGCAGGGGCCCCGGGGGGAGCACTGAAGCTTTCTTT
-	TRBV5-4	16	TRBJ1-1	-	CASSPRQGRGNAEAFF	TGTGCCAGCAGCCCTCGGCAGGGTAGGGGGAACGCTGAAGCTTTCTTT
many	TRBV19	13	TRBJ1-1	-	CATWGSRNTEAFF	TGTGCCACCTGGGGTTCAAGGAACACTGAAGCTTTCTTT
-	TRBV20-1	14	TRBJ1-1	TRBD1	CSAPGQARNTEAFF	TGCAGTGCCCCGGGACAGGCCCGGAACACTGAAGCTTTCTTT
many	TRBV10-3	12	TRBJ1-2	-	CAISETGLGYTF	TGTGCCATCAGTGAGACAGGCTTAGGCTACACCTTC
many	TRBV5-1	15	TRBJ1-1	TRBD1	CASSWETGDGTEAFF	TGCGCCAGCAGCTGGGAGACAGGGGATGGCACTGAAGCTTTCTTT
many	TRBV6-6	19	TRBJ2-6	-	CASSPRRGFMTSGANVLTF	TGTGCCAGCAGTCCCAGGCGGGGCTTTATGACCTCTGGGGCCAACGTCCTGACTTTC
-	TRBV11-1	15	TRBJ1-4	-	CASSIPGPTNENLFF	TGTGCCAGCAGCATACCAGGGCCAACTAATGAAAATCTGTTTTTC
many	TRBV11-2	14	TRBJ1-2	TRBD1	CASRGTGGSYGYTF	TGTGCCAGCAGGGGGACAGGGGGATCCTATGGCTACACCTTC
-	TRBV7-9	16	TRBJ2-3	-	CASSLFPARGTDTQYF	TGTGCCAGCAGTTTATTCCCCGCAAGGGGCACAGATACGCAGTATTTT
-	TRBV9	17	TRBJ1-4	-	CASSGGEGNATNEKLFF	TGTGCCAGCAGCGGCGGGGAGGGGAATGCAACTAATGAAAAACTGTTTTTT
many	TRBV25-1	14	TRBJ1-5	TRBD1	CASSPISGGQPQHF	TGTGCCAGCAGTCCAATATCAGGGGGGCAGCCCCAGCATTTT
few	TRBV12-3/TRBV12-4	15	TRBJ1-2	-	CASSKAPGTGYGYTF	TGTGCCAGCAGCAAAGCCCCAGGGACGGGTTATGGCTACACCTTC
-	TRBV10-3	14	TRBJ1-4	-	CAISDAGTSEKLFF	TGTGCCATCAGTGACGCCGGGACTAGCGAAAAACTGTTTTTT
-	TRBV9	17	TRBJ1-3	-	CASSAGGGSSSGNTIYF	TGTGCCAGCAGCGCCGGTGGGGGGTCCTCCTCTGGAAACACCATATATTTT
-	TRBV10-2	14	TRBJ1-1	-	CASSELGAWTEAFF	TGCGCCAGCAGTGAGTTGGGGGCTTGGACTGAAGCTTTCTTT
-	TRBV19	14	TRBJ1-1	TRBD1	CASKRDRAYAEAFF	TGTGCCAGCAAGAGGGACAGGGCTTACGCTGAAGCTTTCTTT
-	TRBV5-5	14	TRBJ2-2	-	CASSWGLNTGELFF	TGTGCCAGCAGCTGGGGACTGAACACCGGGGAGCTGTTTTTT
-	TRBV10-2	15	TRBJ2-7	TRBD2	CASSDDASGRAEQYF	TGCGCCAGCAGTGACGACGCTAGCGGGAGGGCCGAGCAGTACTTC
-	TRBV7-2	13	TRBJ2-5	-	CASSLDTNQPQYF	TGTGCCAGCAGCTTAGATACGAATCAGCCCCAGTACTTC
-	TRBV29-1	16	TRBJ2-6	TRBD1	CSVEGTGGSGANVLTF	TGCAGCGTTGAAGGGACAGGGGGCTCTGGGGCCAACGTCCTGACTTTC
-	TRBV7-9	11	TRBJ2-1	-	CASSLGGEQFF	TGTGCCAGCAGCTTAGGAGGGGAGCAGTTCTTC
-	TRBV6-5	15	TRBJ1-2	TRBD1	CASRKLTGGGGGYTF	TGTGCCAGCAGGAAACTCACAGGGGGAGGCGGTGGCTACACCTTC
once	TRBV29-1	14	TRBJ2-7	TRBD2	CSVDILALSYEQYF	TGCAGCGTTGATATACTAGCGCTCTCCTACGAGCAGTACTTC
-	TRBV4-1	15	TRBJ1-1	-	CASKVGGRMNTEAFF	TGCGCCAGCAAGGTGGGAGGCAGGATGAACACTGAAGCTTTCTTT
many	TRBV20-1	12	TRBJ2-5	TRBD1	CSAWDSQETQYF	TGCAGTGCTTGGGACAGCCAAGAGACCCAGTACTTC
-	TRBV29-1	12	TRBJ1-2	TRBD1	CSVDTGGHGYTF	TGCAGCGTTGACACAGGGGGCCATGGCTACACCTTC
-	TRBV5-8	14	TRBJ1-2	-	CASSLVLGGYGYTF	TGTGCCAGCAGCTTGGTGTTAGGGGGATATGGCTACACCTTC
many	TRBV6-1	14	TRBJ1-5	-	CASSEAAGNQPQHF	TGTGCCAGCAGTGAAGCCGCCGGCAATCAGCCCCAGCATTTT
few	TRBV7-9	14	TRBJ2-3	-	CAGRERSSTDTQYF	TGTGCCGGACGGGAGCGGAGTAGCACAGATACGCAGTATTTT